These 5 T cell receptor beta chains were sequenced from one sample in a study of T cells after posttransplantation cyclophosphamide. Busulfan-fludarabine conditioning, marrow transplant, and cyclophosphamide on days +3 and +4 were administered. The assay was immunoSEQ multiplex PCR, and TCRdb's table has in-frame clones only and misses some. The sample lists fewer than 2,000 clones, 65% to 80% occurring once. The starting material was CD4+ T cells sorted from PBMCs, obtained about 220 days after allogeneic stem cell transplant with posttransplant cyclophosphamide. The receptors originated from an older female patient who received an allogeneic stem cell transplant from an unrelated donor, was CMV-positive, and had acute GVHD only. T cells may partly derive from the graft donor.

This sequence joins TRBV7-7 and TRBJ2-2; D gene unclear. CDR3 length equals 12 residues. Germline V lookup: CDR1 SSHAT, CDR2 FNYEAQ (reference sequence). Trimming removed 8 bases at V and 4 bases at J, with 8 bases between. CDR3 bases: TGTGCCAGCGGCGGATTCACCGGGGAGCTGTTTTTT. It is translated as CASGGFTGELFF.

V and J are TRBV28 and TRBJ1-2, with 7 bases fitting TRBD1. The germline V gene encodes CDR1 MDHEN and CDR2 SYDVKM. The ends lost 6 bases at V and 5 bases at J; junction bases unmatched: 3. The CDR3 covers 12 residues. The CDR3 spells CASSPQGYGYTF. CDR3 bases: TGTGCCAGCAGCCCACAGGGGTATGGCTACACCTTC.

The rearrangement links TRBV5-1 to TRBJ2-1; possibly TRBD1 for D (5 bases). CDR1 is SGHRS, CDR2 YFSETQ, per germline. There are 15 residues in the CDR3. V was shortened by 2 bases and J by 0 bases, with 9 bases between the two germline ends. CDR3 DNA sequence: TGCGCCAGCAGCTTAGCAGGGTTCTCCTACAATGAGCAGTTCTTC. This sequence encodes CASSLAGFSYNEQFF. Using reference TRBV5-1 and TRBJ2-1 for the parts outside the CDR3, the full variable domain is KAGVTQTPRYLIKTRGQQVTLSCSPISGHRSVSWYQQTPGQGLQFLFEYFSETQRNKGNFPGRFSGRQFSNSRSEMNVSTLELGDSALYLCASSLAGFSYNEQFFGPGTRLTVL.

The chain has TRBV5-1 and TRBJ1-1; D not resolved. Trimming cost V 0 bases and J 3 bases, with 6 bases left between them. CDR1 SGHRS and CDR2 YFSETQ come from the germline V gene. This CDR3 is built from 13 residues. The CDR3 spells CASSLAGDTEAFF. CDR3 DNA sequence: TGCGCCAGCAGCTTGGCCGGGGACACTGAAGCTTTCTTT.

CDR3 nucleotides: TGTGCCAGCCAAGAAGGGGGCAATGAAAAACTGTTTTTT. As protein: CASQEGGNEKLFF. The rearrangement joins TRBV7-9 to TRBJ1-4, with 7 bases fitting TRBD1. Germline V CDR1 and CDR2: SEHNR, FQNEAQ (reference sequence). The CDR3 has 13 residues. The junction had 5 bases not matched to a gene; V was cut back by 8 bases and J by 5 bases.